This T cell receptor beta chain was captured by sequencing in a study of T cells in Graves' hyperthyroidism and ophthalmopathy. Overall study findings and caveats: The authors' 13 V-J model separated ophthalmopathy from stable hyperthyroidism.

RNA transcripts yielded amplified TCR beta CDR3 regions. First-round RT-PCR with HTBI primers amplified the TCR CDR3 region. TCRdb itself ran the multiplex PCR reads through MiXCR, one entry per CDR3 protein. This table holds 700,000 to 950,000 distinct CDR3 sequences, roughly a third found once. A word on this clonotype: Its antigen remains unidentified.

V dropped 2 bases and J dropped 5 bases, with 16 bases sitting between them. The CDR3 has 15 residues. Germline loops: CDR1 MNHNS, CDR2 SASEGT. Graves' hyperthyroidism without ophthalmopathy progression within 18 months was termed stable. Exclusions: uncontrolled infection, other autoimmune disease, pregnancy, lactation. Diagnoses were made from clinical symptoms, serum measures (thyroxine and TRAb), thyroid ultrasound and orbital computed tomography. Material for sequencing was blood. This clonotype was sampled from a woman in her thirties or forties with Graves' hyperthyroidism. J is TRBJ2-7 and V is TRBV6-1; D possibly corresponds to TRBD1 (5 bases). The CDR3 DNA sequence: TGTGCCAGCAGTGAACTAGTAGGGGTAAGCCACGAGCAGTACTTC. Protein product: CASSELVGVSHEQYF.